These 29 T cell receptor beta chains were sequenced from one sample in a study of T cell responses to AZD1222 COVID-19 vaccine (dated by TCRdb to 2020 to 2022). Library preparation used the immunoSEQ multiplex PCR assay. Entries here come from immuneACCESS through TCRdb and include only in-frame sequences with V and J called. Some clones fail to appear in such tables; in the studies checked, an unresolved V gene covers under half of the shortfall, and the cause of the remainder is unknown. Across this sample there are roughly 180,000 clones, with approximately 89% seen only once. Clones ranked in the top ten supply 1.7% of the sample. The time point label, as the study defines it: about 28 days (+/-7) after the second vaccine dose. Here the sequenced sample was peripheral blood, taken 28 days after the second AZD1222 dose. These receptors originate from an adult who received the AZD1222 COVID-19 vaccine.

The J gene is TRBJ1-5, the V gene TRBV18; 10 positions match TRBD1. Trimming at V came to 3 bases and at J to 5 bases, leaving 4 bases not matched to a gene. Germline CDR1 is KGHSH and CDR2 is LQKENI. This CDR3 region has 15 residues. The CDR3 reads CASSPLGTGDQPQHF. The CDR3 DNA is TGTGCCAGCTCACCTCTGGGGACAGGGGATCAGCCCCAGCATTTT.

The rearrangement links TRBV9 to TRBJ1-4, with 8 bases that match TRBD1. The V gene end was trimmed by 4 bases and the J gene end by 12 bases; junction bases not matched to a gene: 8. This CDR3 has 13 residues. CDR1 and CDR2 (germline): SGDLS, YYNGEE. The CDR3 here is CASSFQDRDELFF. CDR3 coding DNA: TGTGCCAGCAGCTTCCAGGACAGGGACGAACTGTTTTTT.

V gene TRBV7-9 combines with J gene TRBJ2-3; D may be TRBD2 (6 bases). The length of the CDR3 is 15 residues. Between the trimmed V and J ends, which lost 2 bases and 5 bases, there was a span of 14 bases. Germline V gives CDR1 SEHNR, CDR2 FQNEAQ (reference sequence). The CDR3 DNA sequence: TGTGCCAGCAGCTTACACGGGGGACCAGGAGATACGCAGTATTTT. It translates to CASSLHGGPGDTQYF.

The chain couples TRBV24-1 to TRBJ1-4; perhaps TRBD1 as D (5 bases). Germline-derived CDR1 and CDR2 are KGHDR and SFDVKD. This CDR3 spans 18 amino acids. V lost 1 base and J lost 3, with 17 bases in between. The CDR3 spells CATSDFRGDGPANEKLFF. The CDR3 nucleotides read TGTGCCACCAGTGATTTTCGGGGGGATGGGCCGGCTAATGAAAAACTGTTTTTT.

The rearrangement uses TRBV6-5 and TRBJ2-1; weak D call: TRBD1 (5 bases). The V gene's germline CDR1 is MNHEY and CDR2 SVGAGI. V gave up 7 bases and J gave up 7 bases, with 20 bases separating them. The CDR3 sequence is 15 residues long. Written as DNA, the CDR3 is TGTGCCAGCAACTCAGAAGTGGGGCGTTGGAATGAGCAGTTCTTC. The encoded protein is CASNSEVGRWNEQFF.

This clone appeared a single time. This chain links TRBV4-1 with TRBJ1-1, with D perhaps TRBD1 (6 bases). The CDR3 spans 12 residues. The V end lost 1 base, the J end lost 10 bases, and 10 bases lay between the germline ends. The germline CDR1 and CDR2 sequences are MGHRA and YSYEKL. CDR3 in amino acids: CASSQGEGGAFF. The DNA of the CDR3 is TGCGCCAGCAGCCAAGGCGAGGGGGGAGCTTTCTTT.

The CDR3 is CASSILPPQNTEAFF. The CDR3 nucleotides are TGTGCCAGTAGTATTCTCCCCCCCCAGAACACTGAAGCTTTCTTT. This sequence joins TRBV19 and TRBJ1-1, with no clear D. Germline V gene data show CDR1 as LNHDA and CDR2 as SQIVND (reference sequence). The CDR3 runs to 15 residues. The ends were cut back, 3 bases at V and 1 base at J, with 12 bases in the middle.

The CDR3 nucleotides read TGCGCCAGCAGCGGGGACAGGGGGCTCACCGGGGAGCTGTTTTTT. Translated, it gives CASSGDRGLTGELFF. This rearrangement joins TRBV5-1 to TRBJ2-2; 12 positions match TRBD1. V trimming: 4 bases; J trimming: 4 bases; junction bases outside the gene matches: 2. The CDR3 sequence is 15 residues long. Germline CDR1 reads SGHRS; CDR2 reads YFSETQ.

This chain's CDR3 is CASSFREDAEAFF. The CDR3, as DNA: TGTGCCAGCAGTTTCAGGGAGGACGCTGAAGCTTTCTTT. The chain carries TRBV12-3 or TRBV12-4 and TRBJ1-1; weak D call: TRBD1 (5 bases). V lost 3 bases and J 6 bases, leaving 11 bases between the germline ends. The CDR3 spans 13 residues.

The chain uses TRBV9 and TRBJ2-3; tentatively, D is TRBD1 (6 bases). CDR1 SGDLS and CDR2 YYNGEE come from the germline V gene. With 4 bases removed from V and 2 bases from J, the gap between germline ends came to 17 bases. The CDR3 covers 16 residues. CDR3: CASSSRTEHNTDTQYF. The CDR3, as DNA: TGTGCCAGCAGCTCACGGACAGAACATAACACAGATACGCAGTATTTT.

In DNA, the CDR3 is TGTGCCAGCAGTTACGACAGGGGAGTCAATGAGCAGTTCTTC. Residues: CASSYDRGVNEQFF. The J gene is TRBJ2-1, the V gene TRBV6-5; 8 bases line up with TRBD1. Trimming removed 2 bases from V and 6 bases from J; junction bases left unmatched: 3. The length of the CDR3 is 14 residues. The germline CDR1 and CDR2 sequences are MNHEY and SVGAGI.

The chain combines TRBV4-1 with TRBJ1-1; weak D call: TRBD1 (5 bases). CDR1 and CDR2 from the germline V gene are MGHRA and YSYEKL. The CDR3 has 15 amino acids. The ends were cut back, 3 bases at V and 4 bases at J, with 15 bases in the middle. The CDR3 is CASSHVAEGSTEAFF. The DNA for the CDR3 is TGCGCCAGCAGCCACGTCGCGGAGGGGAGCACTGAAGCTTTCTTT.

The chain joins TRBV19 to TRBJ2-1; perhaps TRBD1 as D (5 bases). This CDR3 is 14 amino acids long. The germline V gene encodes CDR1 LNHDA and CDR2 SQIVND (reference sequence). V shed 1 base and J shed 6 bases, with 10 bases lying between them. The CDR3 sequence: CASSIGRQSNEQFF. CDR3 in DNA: TGTGCCAGTAGTATAGGGCGACAGAGCAATGAGCAGTTCTTC.

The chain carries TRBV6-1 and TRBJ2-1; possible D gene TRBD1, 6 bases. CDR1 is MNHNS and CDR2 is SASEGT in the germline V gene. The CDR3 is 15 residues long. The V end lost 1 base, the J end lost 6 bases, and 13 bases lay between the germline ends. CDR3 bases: TGTGCCAGCAGTGAAGGGTCAGGGGTCGGCAATGAGCAGTTCTTC. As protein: CASSEGSGVGNEQFF.

CDR3 in amino acids: CASSLQGKVYGYTF. CDR3 DNA sequence: TGCGCCAGCAGCTTACAGGGGAAGGTCTATGGCTACACCTTC. This chain connects TRBV5-1 to TRBJ1-2; 7 positions match TRBD1. This CDR3 spans 14 amino acids. V trimming: 2 bases; J trimming: 4 bases; junction bases outside the gene matches: 5. CDR1 SGHRS and CDR2 YFSETQ come from the germline V gene.

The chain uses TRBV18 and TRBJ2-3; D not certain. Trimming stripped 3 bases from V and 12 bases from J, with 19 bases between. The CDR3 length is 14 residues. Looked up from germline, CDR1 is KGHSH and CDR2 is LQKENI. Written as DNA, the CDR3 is TGTGCCAGCTCACCGCCGGTCGGCCGAGCTAGTCAGTATTTT. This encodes CASSPPVGRASQYF.

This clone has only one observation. The CDR3 DNA reads TGCGCCAGCAGCCAAGATTTGGGGCCCGCCTACGAGCAGTACTTC. Translated, it gives CASSQDLGPAYEQYF. The chain employs TRBV4-1 and TRBJ2-7; the D gene is possibly TRBD1 (5 bases). The CDR3 sequence is 15 residues long. The germline V gene encodes CDR1 MGHRA and CDR2 YSYEKL. Trimming shortened V by 0 bases and J by 2 bases, and 11 bases separated the two germline ends.

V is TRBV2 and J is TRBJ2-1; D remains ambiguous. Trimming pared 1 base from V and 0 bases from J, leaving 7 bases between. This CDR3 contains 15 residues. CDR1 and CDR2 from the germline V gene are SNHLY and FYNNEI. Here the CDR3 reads CASSEDKSSYNEQFF. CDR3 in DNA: TGTGCCAGCAGTGAAGACAAGAGCTCCTACAATGAGCAGTTCTTC.

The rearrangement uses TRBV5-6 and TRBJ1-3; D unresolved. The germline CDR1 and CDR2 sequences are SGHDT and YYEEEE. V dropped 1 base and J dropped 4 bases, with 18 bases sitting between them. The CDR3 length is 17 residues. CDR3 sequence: CASSLKVVRNSGNTIYF. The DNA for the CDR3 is TGTGCCAGCAGCTTGAAGGTAGTAAGAAACAGCGGAAACACCATATATTTT.

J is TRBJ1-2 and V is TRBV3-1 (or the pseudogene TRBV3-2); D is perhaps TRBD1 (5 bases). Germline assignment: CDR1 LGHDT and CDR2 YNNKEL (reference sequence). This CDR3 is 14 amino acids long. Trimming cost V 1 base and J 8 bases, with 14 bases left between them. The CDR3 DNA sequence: TGTGCCAGCAGCCAAGTGAGTCGGGGGGAAGGCTACACCTTC. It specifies CASSQVSRGEGYTF.

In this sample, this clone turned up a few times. The CDR3 loop is CARPDTQGPYGYTF. CDR3 nucleotides: TGTGCCAGGCCCGACACCCAGGGGCCCTATGGCTACACCTTC. The V gene is TRBV5-3, the J gene TRBJ1-2; a possible D gene is TRBD1 (6 bases). TRBV5-3 is recorded as an ORF, its role being uncertain. The CDR3 covers 14 residues. The V and J ends lost 8 bases and 4 bases respectively, with 18 bases between them.

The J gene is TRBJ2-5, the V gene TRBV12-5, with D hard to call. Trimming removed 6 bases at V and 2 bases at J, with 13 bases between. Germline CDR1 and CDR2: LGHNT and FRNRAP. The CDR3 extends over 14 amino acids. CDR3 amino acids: CASGQTVIQETQYF. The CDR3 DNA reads TGTGCTAGTGGGCAGACTGTAATACAAGAGACCCAGTACTTC.

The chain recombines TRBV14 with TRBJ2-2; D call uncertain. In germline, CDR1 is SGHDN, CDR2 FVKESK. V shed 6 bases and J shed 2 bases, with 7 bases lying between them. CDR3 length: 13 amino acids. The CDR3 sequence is CASSKHNTGELFF. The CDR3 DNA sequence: TGTGCCAGCAGTAAGCATAACACCGGGGAGCTGTTTTTT.

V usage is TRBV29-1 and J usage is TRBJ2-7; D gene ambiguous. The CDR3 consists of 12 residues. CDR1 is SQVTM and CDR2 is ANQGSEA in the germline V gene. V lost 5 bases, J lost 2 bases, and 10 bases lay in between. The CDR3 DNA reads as TGCAGCGTTAAACTCGGTCCCTACGAGCAGTACTTC. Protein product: CSVKLGPYEQYF.

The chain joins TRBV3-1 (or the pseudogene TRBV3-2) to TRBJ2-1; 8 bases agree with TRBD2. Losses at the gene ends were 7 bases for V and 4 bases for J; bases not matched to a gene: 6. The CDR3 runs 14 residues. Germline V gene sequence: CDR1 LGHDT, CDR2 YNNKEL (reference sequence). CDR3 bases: TGTGCCAGCACCCGCAGCGGGGGATACAATGAGCAGTTCTTC. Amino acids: CASTRSGGYNEQFF.

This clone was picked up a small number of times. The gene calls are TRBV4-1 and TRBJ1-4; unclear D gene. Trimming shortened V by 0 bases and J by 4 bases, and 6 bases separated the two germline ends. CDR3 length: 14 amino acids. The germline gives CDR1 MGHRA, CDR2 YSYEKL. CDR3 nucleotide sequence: TGCGCCAGCAGCCAAGAACCTCATAATGAAAAACTGTTTTTT. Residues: CASSQEPHNEKLFF.

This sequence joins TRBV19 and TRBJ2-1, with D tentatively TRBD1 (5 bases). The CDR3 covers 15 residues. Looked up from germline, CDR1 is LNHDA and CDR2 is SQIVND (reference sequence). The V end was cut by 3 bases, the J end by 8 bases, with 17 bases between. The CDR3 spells CASSILGLRVDEQFF. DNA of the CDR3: TGTGCCAGTAGTATTTTGGGGCTTAGGGTTGATGAGCAGTTCTTC. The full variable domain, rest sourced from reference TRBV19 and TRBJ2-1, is DGGITQSPKYLFRKEGQNVTLSCEQNLNHDAMYWYRQDPGQGLRLIYYSQIVNDFQKGDIAEGYSVSREKKESFPLTVTSAQKNPTAFYLCASSILGLRVDEQFFGPGTRLTVL.

In nucleotides, the CDR3 is TGTGCCAGCACCTCCGGCCCTAACACTGAAGCTTTCTTT. This sequence encodes CASTSGPNTEAFF. This rearrangement joins TRBV28 to TRBJ1-1; D is uncertain. Deletions cut 7 bases from V and 2 bases from J, with 11 bases between. Germline-derived CDR1 and CDR2 are MDHEN and SYDVKM. The CDR3 length is 13 residues.

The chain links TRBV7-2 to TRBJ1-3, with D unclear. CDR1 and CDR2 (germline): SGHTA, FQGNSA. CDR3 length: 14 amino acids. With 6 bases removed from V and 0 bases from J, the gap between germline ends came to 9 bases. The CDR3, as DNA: TGTGCCAGCAGGAAGGCGAGCTCTGGAAACACCATATATTTT. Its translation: CASRKASSGNTIYF. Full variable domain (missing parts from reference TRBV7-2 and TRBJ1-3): GAGVSQSPSNKVTEKGKDVELRCDPISGHTALYWYRQSLGQGLEFLIYFQGNSAPDKSGLPSDRFSAERTGGSVSTLTIQRTQQEDSAVYLCASRKASSGNTIYFGEGSWLTVV.